This T cell receptor beta chain was recorded in a study of blood T cell repertoires in COVID-19. Overall study: Sites in the United States, Italy and Spain provided acute and convalescent COVID-19 samples.

The table came from immunoSEQ multiplex PCR; TCRdb's copy has only in-frame clones and leaves some out. The sample yields a few hundred thousand clones, more than 70% seen once. The germline V gene encodes CDR1 ENHRY and CDR2 SYGVKD. The CDR3 is made up of 15 amino acids. The junction had 9 bases not matched to a gene; V was cut back by 8 bases and J by 2 bases. Researchers sorted participants into cohorts using their self-reported clinical history. This clonotype was obtained from a man in his forties in a cohort exposed to, infected with or recovered from COVID-19 (not recorded which). The sequenced sample consisted of PBMCs or T cells enriched from blood (not recorded which). The V and J genes are TRBV10-3 and TRBJ2-1; 7 bases are a match to TRBD1. Written as DNA, the CDR3 is TGTGCCATCGGAACATCCGGGACAGCCTACAATGAGCAGTTCTTC. This encodes CAIGTSGTAYNEQFF.